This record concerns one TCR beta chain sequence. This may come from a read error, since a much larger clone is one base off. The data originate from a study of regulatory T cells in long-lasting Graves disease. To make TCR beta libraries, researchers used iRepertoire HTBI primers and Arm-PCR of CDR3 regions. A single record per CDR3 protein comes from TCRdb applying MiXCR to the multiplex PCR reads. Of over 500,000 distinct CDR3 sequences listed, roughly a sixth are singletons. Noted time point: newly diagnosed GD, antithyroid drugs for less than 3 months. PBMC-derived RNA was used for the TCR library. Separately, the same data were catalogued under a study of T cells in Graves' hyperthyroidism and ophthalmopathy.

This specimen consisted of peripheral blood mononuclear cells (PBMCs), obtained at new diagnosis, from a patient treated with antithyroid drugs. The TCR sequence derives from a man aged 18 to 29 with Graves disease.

Here the CDR3 DNA reads TGTGCCAGCAACTCACGACTAGAATCGGGCGAGACCCAGTACTTC. As protein: CASNSRLESGETQYF. The genes are TRBV11-3 and TRBJ2-4, with a possible D match to TRBD2 (6 bases). The end of the DNA is better explained by TRBJ2-5, so the J call may be wrong. The CDR3 spans 15 residues. Germline assignment: CDR1 SGHNT and CDR2 YENEEA.